This T cell receptor beta chain was observed in a study of radiotherapy plus CTLA-4 blockade in lung cancer. The study's findings and limits: Blood TCR clones of tumor origin expanded after radiotherapy plus ipilimumab.

Focal radiation was given together with CTLA-4 blockade (ipilimumab) to patients with chemo-refractory metastatic non-small-cell lung cancer. The CDR3 loop spans 13 amino acids. Germline V CDR1 and CDR2: SGHRS, YFSETQ. The V and J ends lost 4 bases and 6 bases, in that order; junction bases with no gene match: 5. Only in-frame clones appear in the TCRdb table, and some are missing; sequencing was by immunoSEQ multiplex PCR. The sample consists of about 99,000 clones, around nine tenths of them appearing once. A word on this clone: Its antigen is currently unknown.

This receptor was obtained from a human donor with non-small cell lung cancer that progressed on radiotherapy plus ipilimumab. This sample comprised peripheral blood, obtained from a patient treated with radiotherapy plus ipilimumab. The gene calls are TRBV5-1 and TRBJ2-3; 7 nucleotides align to TRBD2. The CDR3 loop is CASSVTSADTQYF. As DNA, the CDR3 is TGCGCCAGCAGCGTCACTAGCGCGGATACGCAGTATTTT.